The TCR beta chain described here comes from a study of vaccination and CD4 T cells after COVID-19. In regard to this clonotype: Antigen unknown.

Researchers used the Oncomine TCR Beta short-read assay to sequence DNA from cultured CD4+ T cells. TCRdb independently ran MiXCR on the PCR reads; one entry per CDR3 protein. The sample has under 15,000 distinct CDR3 sequences, around 38% seen once. As to treatment: roughly 10-day PBMC culture with coronavirus spike peptide pools or control peptides (ViraFEST assay). The receptor was derived from a human donor who had recovered from COVID-19. Sequences were obtained from CD4+ T cells from blood, cultured in vitro.

The CDR3 region is CASSSTGITGELFF. CDR3 in DNA: TGTGCCAGCAGTTCCACAGGGATCACCGGGGAGCTGTTTTTT. The chain links TRBV2 to TRBJ2-2; maybe TRBD1 (6 bases). The germline gives CDR1 SNHLY, CDR2 FYNNEI. The CDR3 length is 14 residues. The V and J ends lost 5 bases and 4 bases respectively, with 11 bases between them.